This entry describes one TCR beta chain. The germline CDR1 and CDR2 sequences are LGHDT and YNNKEL (reference sequence). V was clipped by 4 bases and J by 9 bases, with 21 bases between them. The CDR3 sequence is 15 residues long. TCRdb's copy holds only in-frame clones and misses some; the assay was immunoSEQ multiplex PCR. The table lists 200,000 to 300,000 clones, more than 85% of them singletons. This specimen comes from a study of blood T cell repertoires in COVID-19. The V gene is TRBV3-1 (or the pseudogene TRBV3-2), the J gene TRBJ1-1; tentative D call: TRBD1 (6 bases). Material: PBMCs or T cells enriched from blood (not recorded which). The clonotype was recovered from a young woman who had recovered from COVID-19. CDR3 in DNA: TGTGCCAGCAGCCCACAAAATATCCAGGACAGTCAAGCTTTCTTT. This gives the protein CASSPQNIQDSQAFF.